These 26 T cell receptor beta chains originate from one sample sequenced in a study of CD8 T cells in Susac syndrome (dated by TCRdb to about 2019). Libraries were prepared through the immunoSEQ multiplex PCR assay. RNA was extracted with the RNeasy kit and about 0.5 to 1 ug was reverse transcribed using random hexamers. TCRdb handled the public reads itself, with Q25 trimming in fastp and clone calling in MiXCR, and kept productive beta chains. CDR3 protein sequences are deduplicated, and each keeps its most common genes and DNA. The sample table shows 180,000 or so distinct CDR3 sequences, and approximately 96% are seen once. The biggest ten clones account for over 0.12% of the sample. The sequenced sample was CD4+ T cells from PBMCs. The receptors shown here come from a human donor in good health.

The chain recombines TRBV9 with TRBJ1-2; D ambiguous. Deletions cut 2 bases from V and 4 bases from J, with 15 bases between. The CDR3 totals 15 residues. Germline V gives CDR1 SGDLS, CDR2 YYNGEE. This CDR3 is CASSVDGNLGYGYTF. CDR3 DNA sequence: TGTGCCAGCAGCGTGGACGGAAACCTGGGCTATGGCTACACCTTC.

The chain links TRBV7-2 to TRBJ2-7, with D perhaps assigned TRBD1 or TRBD2 (5 bases each). Germline V CDR1 and CDR2: SGHTA, FQGNSA. This CDR3 has 12 amino acids. V shed 11 bases and J shed 0 bases, with 11 bases lying between them. The CDR3 DNA reads as TGTGCCTTACAGAGGGGCTCCTACGAGCAGTACTTC. The encoded protein is CALQRGSYEQYF.

This clonotype was seen only once. The chain combines TRBV2 with TRBJ1-3; D uncertain. The length of the CDR3 is 14 residues. CDR1 and CDR2 (germline): SNHLY, FYNNEI. V was pared by 9 bases and J by 0 bases, with 12 bases between. CDR3 coding DNA: TGTGCCAGTATCGACGGCGCCTCTGGAAACACCATATATTTT. Translated, it gives CASIDGASGNTIYF.

The CDR3 DNA follows: TGTGCCAGCTCACCTCCTATGGGCACCTACGAGCAGTACTTC. This sequence encodes CASSPPMGTYEQYF. The chain links TRBV18 to TRBJ2-7; D ambiguous. Trimming stripped 3 bases from V and 2 bases from J, with 11 bases between. The germline CDR1 and CDR2 sequences are KGHSH and LQKENI. The CDR3 is 14 residues long.

The chain employs TRBV4-2 and TRBJ1-2; 9 bases map to TRBD1. The CDR3 is 13 amino acids. After removal of 0 bases from V and 7 bases from J, the junction contained 0 bases not matched to a gene. Looked up from germline, CDR1 is LGHNA and CDR2 is YNFKEQ. The CDR3 DNA reads as TGTGCCAGCAGCCAAGAGACAGGGGGTGGCTACACCTTC. This codes for CASSQETGGGYTF.

The CDR3 reads CASSENGQPQHF. CDR3 bases: TGTGCCAGCAGTGAAAACGGTCAGCCCCAGCATTTT. The chain is built from TRBV6-1 and TRBJ1-5; D not certain. Trimming removed 2 bases from V and 6 bases from J, with 5 bases in between. The CDR3 length is 12 residues. Per the germline V gene, CDR1 is MNHNS and CDR2 is SASEGT.

This clonotype was picked up one time. V usage is TRBV20-1 and J usage is TRBJ2-4, with D possibly being TRBD1 (5 bases). The CDR3 loop spans 16 amino acids. Germline V gene lookup returns CDR1 DFQATT and CDR2 SNEGSKA (reference sequence). Trimming pared 8 bases from V and 0 bases from J, leaving 20 bases between. The CDR3 DNA reads as TGCAGTCCACAGCAGCTCCCAGGGCTAGCCAAAAACATTCAGTACTTC. Its translation: CSPQQLPGLAKNIQYF.

This chain links TRBV19 with TRBJ2-7, with D possibly being TRBD1 or TRBD2 (5 bases each). V shed 4 bases and J shed 0 bases, with 10 bases lying between them. Germline V gene sequence: CDR1 LNHDA, CDR2 SQIVND (reference sequence). The CDR3 extends over 14 amino acids. Here the CDR3 DNA reads TGTGCCAGTAGTAATTGGGACGGCTCCTACGAGCAGTACTTC. The encoded protein is CASSNWDGSYEQYF.

The chain links TRBV5-1 to TRBJ2-3, with D perhaps given as TRBD1 or TRBD2 (7 bases each). CDR3 length: 16 amino acids. Germline assignment: CDR1 SGHRS and CDR2 YFSETQ. V was pared by 5 bases and J by 2 bases, with 18 bases between. This CDR3 reads CASSLQPGGDTDTQYF. CDR3 bases: TGCGCCAGCAGTCTCCAACCAGGGGGGGACACAGATACGCAGTATTTT.

This clonotype was picked up one time. The chain recombines TRBV9 with TRBJ2-2; no clear D gene. V dropped 4 bases and J dropped 5 bases, with 12 bases sitting between them. This CDR3 contains 14 residues. Per the germline V gene, CDR1 is SGDLS and CDR2 is YYNGEE. The CDR3 reads CASSTTAATGELFF. DNA of the CDR3: TGTGCCAGCAGCACGACCGCGGCGACCGGGGAGCTGTTTTTT.

The chain joins TRBV6-6 to TRBJ1-5; 7 positions match TRBD1. Germline CDR1 reads MNHNY; CDR2 reads SVGAGI (reference sequence). The CDR3 length is 14 residues. V shed 4 bases, J shed 9 bases, and the junction held 9 bases outside the gene matches. CDR3 sequence reads: CASSFRQGRPPQHF. CDR3 nucleotides: TGTGCCAGCAGTTTCCGACAGGGAAGACCGCCCCAGCATTTT.

V is TRBV2 and J is TRBJ2-3, with 9 bases matching TRBD1. This CDR3 region has 14 residues. CDR1 is SNHLY and CDR2 is FYNNEI in the germline V gene. After removal of 6 bases from V and 0 bases from J, the junction contained 1 base not matched to a gene. The CDR3 DNA follows: TGTGCCAGCAGCGGACAGGGGAGCACAGATACGCAGTATTTT. Its translation: CASSGQGSTDTQYF.

The gene calls are TRBV20-1 and TRBJ2-1; 7 bases align to TRBD2. The CDR3 has 11 amino acids. Per the germline V gene, CDR1 is DFQATT and CDR2 is SNEGSKA (reference sequence). This chain's CDR3 is CGSVRGDEQFF. CDR3 nucleotides: TGCGGCTCAGTACGGGGGGACGAGCAGTTCTTC.

The chain links TRBV6-2 or TRBV6-3 to TRBJ1-6, with 9 bases aligning to TRBD1. With 7 bases clipped from V and 8 bases from J, the junction kept 9 bases outside the gene matches. Germline-derived CDR1 and CDR2 are MNHEY and SVGEGT. This CDR3 has 15 residues. DNA of the CDR3: TGTGCCAGCAAAGATCGGGACAGGGATCATTCACCCCTCCACTTT. This translates into CASKDRDRDHSPLHF.

The chain has TRBV29-1 and TRBJ2-5; the match to TRBD1 covers 10 bases. J was trimmed by 4 bases and V by 6 bases; bases with no gene match: 14. The germline CDR1 and CDR2 sequences are SQVTM and ANQGSEA. The CDR3 runs 16 residues. The CDR3 bases are TGCAGCGTGACAGGGACAGGGGACCCAAGGTTAGAGACCCAGTACTTC. This gives the protein CSVTGTGDPRLETQYF.

Note on this clonotype: The junction does not match germline at one end; this may be a read error. This chain joins TRBV5-6 and TRBJ2-5; tentatively, D is TRBD1 (5 bases). The length of the CDR3 is 12 residues. CDR1 and CDR2 (germline): SGHDT, YYEEEE. The CDR3 DNA is TGTGCCAGCAGCGTGGGGCGCGAAGCCCCGCACTTC. This codes for CASSVGREAPHF.

The chain employs TRBV30 and TRBJ2-2, with D possibly called TRBD1 or TRBD2 (5 bases each). CDR1 and CDR2 from the germline V gene are GTSNPN and SVGIG (reference sequence). V was shortened by 5 bases and J by 1 base, with 11 bases between the two germline ends. CDR3 length equals 14 residues. CDR3 loop: CAWARGLNTGELFF. CDR3 coding DNA: TGTGCCTGGGCCCGGGGCCTGAACACCGGGGAGCTGTTTTTT.

About this clonotype: A junction boundary mismatches the germline segment, possibly from a read error. Here the CDR3 DNA reads TGCAGCGTTGAAGTTATAGCCATGCTTCGGCATTTT. Its translation: CSVEVIAMLRHF. This chain links TRBV29-1 with TRBJ2-3, with D hard to call. The CDR3 is 12 amino acids. The V gene's germline CDR1 is SQVTM and CDR2 ANQGSEA.

The rearrangement uses TRBV9 and TRBJ1-2, with 7 bases identical to TRBD1. The CDR3 length is 14 residues. Germline CDR1 SGDLS, CDR2 YYNGEE. With 3 bases clipped from V and 2 bases from J, the junction kept 4 bases outside the gene matches. The CDR3 coding sequence is TGTGCCAGCAGCGGTTGGGGACAGAACTATGGCTACACCTTC. Translated, it gives CASSGWGQNYGYTF. Full variable domain (missing parts from reference TRBV9 and TRBJ1-2): DSGVTQTPKHLITATGQRVTLRCSPRSGDLSVYWYQQSLDQGLQFLIQYYNGEERAKGNILERFSAQQFPDLHSELNLSSLELGDSALYFCASSGWGQNYGYTFGSGTRLTVV.

This rearrangement joins TRBV18 to TRBJ1-4; possible D gene TRBD1, 6 bases. Germline V gene sequence: CDR1 KGHSH, CDR2 LQKENI. Trimming removed 1 base at V and 7 bases at J, with 16 bases between. This CDR3 has 16 amino acids. The chain's CDR3 is CASSPRGTGPTEKLFF. The CDR3, as DNA: TGTGCCAGCTCACCACGGGGCACAGGGCCTACTGAAAAACTGTTTTTT. The full variable domain, with the rest looked up from reference TRBV18 and TRBJ1-4, is NAGVMQNPRHLVRRRGQEARLRCSPMKGHSHVYWYRQLPEEGLKFMVYLQKENIIDESGMPKERFSAEFPKEGPSILRIQQVVRGDSAAYFCASSPRGTGPTEKLFFGSGTQLSVL.

The chain uses TRBV12-3 or TRBV12-4 and TRBJ2-5; unclear D gene. V lost 3 bases and J 9 bases, leaving 14 bases between the germline ends. The CDR3 runs 13 residues. The CDR3 here is CASSLSPLVAQYF. DNA for the CDR3: TGTGCCAGCAGTTTGTCCCCGCTAGTGGCCCAGTACTTC.

In its sample, this clonotype was seen a few times. V usage is TRBV20-1 and J usage is TRBJ2-3; D not certain. The CDR3 is 13 amino acids. Looked up from germline, CDR1 is DFQATT and CDR2 is SNEGSKA (reference sequence). V was trimmed by 3 bases and J by 0 bases, leaving 7 bases between them. CDR3 coding DNA: TGCAGTGCTAGGGAGCCTAGCACAGATACGCAGTATTTT. Protein product: CSAREPSTDTQYF.

This chain joins TRBV7-9 and TRBJ2-5, with D tentatively TRBD2 (6 bases). The V end lost 5 bases, the J end lost 4 bases, and 14 bases lay between the germline ends. The germline CDR1 and CDR2 sequences are SEHNR and FQNEAQ (reference sequence). This CDR3 has 14 residues. The CDR3 bases are TGTGCCAGCAGCCAGATGACTAGTGCAGAGACCCAGTACTTC. Translating it yields CASSQMTSAETQYF.

The table lists this clonotype with a count of one. V is TRBV12-3 or TRBV12-4 and J is TRBJ1-1, with D uncertain. With 7 bases removed from V and 0 bases from J, the gap between germline ends came to 9 bases. This CDR3 spans 13 amino acids. The CDR3 here is CASISVVNTEAFF. CDR3 nucleotides: TGTGCCAGCATCTCGGTAGTGAACACTGAAGCTTTCTTT.

The V call is TRBV6-1, the J call TRBJ2-7; D is unclear. This CDR3 spans 11 amino acids. Trimming pared 8 bases from V and 4 bases from J, leaving 9 bases between. CDR1 and CDR2 from the germline V gene are MNHNS and SASEGT. Here the CDR3 reads CASADYYEQYF. Written as DNA, the CDR3 is TGTGCCAGCGCAGATTATTACGAGCAGTACTTC.

This rearrangement joins TRBV29-1 to TRBJ2-1; 7 nucleotides align to TRBD2. CDR3 size: 13 residues. The J segment lost 6 bases and the V segment lost 3 bases, leaving 5 bases of the junction unmatched. In germline, CDR1 is SQVTM, CDR2 ANQGSEA. The DNA of the CDR3 is TGCAGCGTTGAGGGGGGGAGGGTCAATGAGCAGTTCTTC. It codes for CSVEGGRVNEQFF.